Shown below are 13 T cell receptor beta chains from a single sample sequenced in a study of T cell responses to AZD1222 COVID-19 vaccine (dated by TCRdb to the early 2020s). Library preparation employed the immunoSEQ multiplex PCR assay. TCRdb took over this immuneACCESS table, retaining in-frame rearrangements with V and J assigned. Such tables are incomplete; in checked studies, under half of the missing clones stem from an unresolved V gene, and the remainder is unexplained. The sample records roughly 150,000 clones, more than 70% of which are singletons. Of the sample, more than 5.5% is held by the ten largest clones. The time point label on this specimen signifies: baseline before first vaccination. The sequences come from peripheral blood, collected on day 0 of AZD1222 vaccination. Source of these receptors: an adult in good health.

This chain links TRBV2 with TRBJ2-1; D is possibly TRBD1 (6 bases). Between the trimmed V and J ends, which lost 9 bases and 5 bases, there was a span of 11 bases. The germline gives CDR1 SNHLY, CDR2 FYNNEI. This CDR3 is built from 12 residues. The CDR3 loop reads CASYRTDNEQFF. In DNA, the CDR3 is TGTGCCAGTTATAGGACAGACAATGAGCAGTTCTTC.

The rearrangement links TRBV4-3 to TRBJ2-7, with D unresolved. The CDR3 is made up of 15 amino acids. The V and J ends lost 1 base and 2 bases respectively, with 12 bases between them. CDR1 LGHNA and CDR2 YSLEER come from the germline V gene. CDR3 residues: CASSQAVTLTYEQYF. For the CDR3, the DNA is TGCGCCAGCAGCCAAGCAGTCACGTTGACCTACGAGCAGTACTTC.

The V and J genes are TRBV6-2 or TRBV6-3 and TRBJ1-6, with 8 bases aligning to TRBD1. V lost 5 bases, J lost 7 bases, and 10 bases stayed unmatched. CDR1 is MNHEY and CDR2 is SVGEGT in the germline V gene. The CDR3 covers 16 residues. The CDR3 DNA is TGTGCCAGCAGTCCGACTGGACAGGGCGAAAATTCACCCCTCCACTTT. This codes for CASSPTGQGENSPLHF.

The chain combines TRBV27 with TRBJ2-7; D may match TRBD1 or TRBD2 (5 bases each). The CDR3 loop spans 12 amino acids. V was pared by 5 bases and J by 5 bases, with 10 bases between. Germline CDR1 and CDR2: MNHEY and SMNVEV (reference sequence). CDR3 nucleotides: TGTGCCAGCAGTCCCTCGGGGCACGAGCAGTACTTC. It encodes CASSPSGHEQYF.

This sequence joins TRBV5-4 and TRBJ2-7; 10 bases map to TRBD2. CDR1 and CDR2 from the germline V gene are SGHNT and YYREEE (reference sequence). Unmatched junction bases numbered 7, after V lost 4 bases and J lost 6 bases. The CDR3 covers 14 residues. The CDR3 bases are TGTGCCAGCAGCCCAAAGCGGGAGGGTGGCGAGCAGTACTTC. Translating gives CASSPKREGGEQYF.

The chain is built from TRBV4-3 and TRBJ2-7, with a weak D call TRBD2 (5 bases). V dropped 1 base and J dropped 1 base, with 11 bases sitting between them. The CDR3 is made up of 15 amino acids. Germline V CDR1 and CDR2: LGHNA, YSLEER. The CDR3 nucleotides are TGCGCCAGCAGCCAAGGCGGCGGGCCATCCTACGAGCAGTACTTC. This encodes CASSQGGGPSYEQYF.

The gene calls are TRBV7-2 and TRBJ2-1; 9 bases line up with TRBD1. The germline V gene has CDR1 SGHTA and CDR2 FQGNSA. J gave up 7 bases and V 4 bases, and 14 bases lay outside the gene matches. The CDR3 totals 17 residues. CDR3 sequence: CASSSRPGQGILNEQFF. The CDR3 DNA is TGTGCCAGCAGCTCAAGGCCGGGACAGGGAATTTTGAATGAGCAGTTCTTC.

The CDR3 bases are TGTGCCAGCAGCGGGGGAGGCGGAGGGAGGGACTACGAGCAGTACTTC. Amino acids: CASSGGGGGRDYEQYF. The chain recombines TRBV5-8 with TRBJ2-7; 7 nucleotides match TRBD2. The CDR3 extends over 16 amino acids. Germline-derived CDR1 and CDR2 are SGHTS and YDEGEE. V shed 4 bases, J shed 3 bases, and the junction held 13 bases outside the gene matches.

The chain couples TRBV10-3 to TRBJ1-2, with a possible D match to TRBD1 (5 bases). Germline CDR1 is ENHRY and CDR2 is SYGVKD. CDR3 size: 14 residues. V was trimmed by 0 bases and J by 4 bases, leaving 9 bases between them. CDR3 amino acids: CAISESRQSYGYTF. DNA of the CDR3: TGTGCCATCAGTGAGTCGAGACAGAGCTATGGCTACACCTTC.

This clone was counted between two and nine times. This chain joins TRBV30 and TRBJ1-5; no firm D call. Trimming took 1 base from V and 7 from J, leaving 11 bases between them. Germline values: CDR1 GTSNPN, CDR2 SVGIG (reference sequence). The CDR3 is 13 residues long. The CDR3 region is CAWSERVQQPQHF. The DNA of the CDR3 is TGTGCCTGGAGTGAGAGGGTTCAGCAGCCCCAGCATTTT. Full variable domain (rest looked up from reference TRBV30 and TRBJ1-5): SQTIHQWPATLVQPVGSPLSLECTVEGTSNPNLYWYRQAAGRGLQLLFYSVGIGQISSEVPQNLSASRPQDRQFILSSKKLLLSDSGFYLCAWSERVQQPQHFGDGTRLSIL.

On this clone: Germline is not matched at one junction end, which may reflect a read error. The chain links TRBV10-3 to TRBJ2-1; unclear D gene. The CDR3 runs to 11 residues. CDR1 ENHRY and CDR2 SYGVKD come from the germline V gene. This CDR3 is CAITERHEQFF. The CDR3 region has the DNA TGTGCCATCACTGAGAGACATGAGCAGTTCTTC.

The genes are TRBV27 and TRBJ1-5; tentatively, D is TRBD1 (5 bases). The CDR3 has 15 amino acids. The V end lost 2 bases, the J end lost 0 bases, and 8 bases lay between the germline ends. CDR1 is MNHEY and CDR2 is SMNVEV in the germline V gene (reference sequence). The DNA of the CDR3 is TGTGCCAGCAGTTTAGGGGGGATTAGCAATCAGCCCCAGCATTTT. Its protein is CASSLGGISNQPQHF.

V and J are TRBV5-6 and TRBJ2-7, with 9 bases matching TRBD1. From germline, CDR1 is SGHDT and CDR2 YYEEEE. CDR3 length: 15 amino acids. With V trimmed by 3 bases and J by 0 bases, 4 bases remained unmatched. This CDR3 is CASSWGTGSSYEQYF. The CDR3 DNA sequence: TGTGCCAGCAGCTGGGGGACAGGGAGCTCCTACGAGCAGTACTTC.